This T cell receptor beta chain was documented in a study of T cells in Graves' hyperthyroidism and ophthalmopathy. RNA transcripts served as the template for amplifying TCR beta CDR3 regions. With the HTBI primer set, the TCR CDR3 went through a first round of RT-PCR. TCRdb re-called the multiplex PCR reads through MiXCR, storing one row per CDR3 protein. Among 650,000 to 850,000 distinct CDR3 sequences, 18% were seen once, and the ten largest hold 16%. The study excluded patients with uncontrolled infection, other autoimmune disease, pregnancy or lactation. Regarding the study as a whole: Peripheral blood also featured most of the thyroid clonotypes expanded above 0.001.

Per germline, CDR1 LNHDA and CDR2 SQIVND (reference sequence). The trim removed 4 bases at V and 3 bases at J, leaving 5 bases unmatched. The CDR3 loop spans 14 amino acids. With respect to this clonotype: Its matching antigen is unknown.

The genes are TRBV19 and TRBJ2-7; 8 positions agree with TRBD1. What was sequenced was blood. The TCR comes from a woman in her fifties or sixties with Graves' hyperthyroidism that later progressed to Graves' ophthalmopathy. The CDR3 DNA reads as TGTGCCAGTAGTAAGGACAGGGAAAACTACGAGCAGTACTTC. Translation: CASSKDRENYEQYF.